The clone carrying this TCR beta chain is deemed large. Trimming removed 1 base at V and 6 bases at J, with 15 bases between. Germline V gene lookup returns CDR1 LNHDA and CDR2 SQIVND (reference sequence). This CDR3 region has 15 residues. This sample was included in a study of spatial heterogeneity in lung cancer. In the study overall: In the raw reads, each unique TCR and UMI combination was present more than ten times on average.

Every TCR cDNA molecule carried a tag that served as a unique molecular identifier. MiXCR, applied by TCRdb to the 5' RACE reads, yields one record per CDR3 protein. This table holds roughly 3,000 distinct CDR3 sequences, approximately 9.4% found once. Time point given: sample taken at primary tumor resection. Sequencing covered unsorted whole RNA taken from tumor, nontumor lung or frozen PBMC. The input for sequencing was normal lung tissue next to the tumor, taken at surgery. The chain has TRBV19 and TRBJ1-2; the D is unclear. The TCR was taken from a male donor with early-stage non-small cell lung cancer. The CDR3 DNA sequence: TGTGCCAGTAGTATAGTACCACCGACTCGTCATGGCTACACCTTC. This sequence encodes CASSIVPPTRHGYTF.